Below are 19 T cell receptor beta chains sequenced from a single sample in a study of cytomegalovirus exposure and HLA in healthy donors. Researchers ran the PCR with 60 Vbeta and 13 Jbeta primers. Measured with immunoSEQ multiplex PCR; TCRdb has only the in-frame clones, and not every one. The sample lists 100,000 or so clones; approximately 82% were seen once. The sequenced material came from PBMCs. All receptors come from a man aged 35 to 55 in good health and CMV-seropositive.

This clone was detected once. The gene calls are TRBV21-1 and TRBJ1-4; TRBD1, the table's D call, was not compared with the DNA. TRBV21-1 is assigned pseudogene status. The CDR3 length is 15 residues. The CDR3 coding sequence is TGTGCCAGCAGCATCGGACAGGGCGGTGCTGAAAAACTGTTTTTT. Protein: CASSIGQGGAEKLFF.

The chain combines TRBV4-3 with TRBJ2-1; the match to TRBD1 covers 9 bases. V lost 4 bases, J lost 5 bases, and 6 bases stayed unmatched. CDR3 length: 15 residues. Per germline, CDR1 LGHNA and CDR2 YSLEER. For the CDR3, the DNA is TGCGCCAGCAGCCGCGGACAGGGGCTCGACAATGAGCAGTTCTTC. The encoded protein is CASSRGQGLDNEQFF.

The J gene is TRBJ1-1, the V gene TRBV7-9; D remains ambiguous. The germline CDR1 and CDR2 sequences are SEHNR and FQNEAQ (reference sequence). V was shortened by 0 bases and J by 0 bases, with 20 bases between the two germline ends. This CDR3 spans 19 amino acids. This CDR3 is CASSLAPPGILWMNTEAFF. The CDR3 DNA reads as TGTGCCAGCAGCTTAGCGCCCCCGGGTATACTATGGATGAACACTGAAGCTTTCTTT.

This clone was seen more than once but under ten times. The chain employs TRBV5-4 and TRBJ2-1, with 8 bases matching TRBD1. From germline, CDR1 is SGHNT and CDR2 YYREEE (reference sequence). The CDR3 sequence is 14 residues long. Trimming cost V 3 bases and J 7 bases; bases outside gene matches: 6. The CDR3 region has the DNA TGTGCCAGCAGCTCAGGACAGGGTTTAAATGAGCAGTTCTTC. It specifies CASSSGQGLNEQFF.

This clone was seen more than once but under ten times. The chain uses TRBV7-8 and TRBJ1-2; 7 nucleotides align to TRBD1. There are 18 residues in the CDR3. The V gene end was trimmed by 5 bases and the J gene end by 5 bases; junction bases not matched to a gene: 20. Germline lookup yields CDR1 SGHVS and CDR2 FQNEAQ. The CDR3 sequence: CASSKRQGLDLGLYGYTF. CDR3 coding DNA: TGTGCCAGCAGCAAACGACAGGGACTCGATCTCGGCCTATATGGCTACACCTTC.

This sequence joins TRBV11-3 and TRBJ2-3; D remains unclear. From germline, CDR1 is SGHNT and CDR2 YENEEA. V dropped 1 base and J dropped 6 bases, with 11 bases sitting between them. The CDR3 covers 14 residues. The CDR3 DNA is TGTGCCAGCAGCTTAGGCCGAGCATCCGATACGCAGTATTTT. Translation gives CASSLGRASDTQYF.

The chain recombines TRBV30 with TRBJ2-2; TRBD1 matches at 8 bases. V dropped 2 bases and J dropped 7; count of bases not matched to a gene: 6. This CDR3 spans 14 amino acids. Germline CDR1 and CDR2: GTSNPN and SVGIG (reference sequence). CDR3: CAWSLQGVGGELFF. The DNA of the CDR3 is TGTGCCTGGAGTCTACAGGGGGTTGGCGGGGAGCTGTTTTTT.

V and J are TRBV4-2 and TRBJ2-1; 11 nucleotides align to TRBD1. Germline CDR1 and CDR2: LGHNA and YNFKEQ. Trimming removed 1 base from V and 9 bases from J; junction bases left unmatched: 5. The CDR3 sequence is 15 residues long. The DNA of the CDR3 is TGTGCCAGCAGCCAAGGGGGACAGGGGGGTAGTGAGCAGTTCTTC. It encodes CASSQGGQGGSEQFF.

The rearrangement uses TRBV6-6 and TRBJ2-6; D is undetermined. V was pared by 6 bases and J by 2 bases, with 11 bases between. There are 15 residues in the CDR3. Germline CDR1 and CDR2: MNHNY and SVGAGI (reference sequence). The CDR3 spells CASSPTRTGANVLTF. The CDR3 DNA is TGTGCCAGCAGCCCGACTCGTACTGGGGCCAACGTCCTGACTTTC.

The chain has TRBV11-3 and TRBJ1-3, with a possible D match to TRBD1 (5 bases). Germline assignment: CDR1 SGHNT and CDR2 YENEEA. V lost 3 bases to trimming and J lost 1 base, with 10 bases between them. There are 15 residues in the CDR3. The CDR3 region has the DNA TGTGCCAGCAGCTTCGACAGAACTTCTGGAAACACCATATATTTT. As protein: CASSFDRTSGNTIYF.

This chain uses TRBV10-2 with TRBJ2-7; 7 positions match TRBD1. The V gene's germline CDR1 is WSHSY and CDR2 SAAADI. V was pared by 2 bases and J by 5 bases, with 9 bases of the junction left unmatched. The CDR3 runs to 15 residues. In DNA, the CDR3 is TGCGCCAGCAGTGAGACGTTAGCAGGGGGACACGAGCAGTACTTC. Amino acid sequence: CASSETLAGGHEQYF.

The rearrangement uses TRBV11-2 and TRBJ1-2, with D perhaps matching TRBD1 (6 bases). The CDR3 runs to 13 residues. V shed 7 bases and J shed 6 bases, with 15 bases lying between them. Germline V gene data show CDR1 as SGHAT and CDR2 as FQNNGV. CDR3 amino acids: CASTLGAGHGYTF. DNA for the CDR3: TGTGCCAGCACCCTGGGGGCAGGCCATGGCTACACCTTC.

V is TRBV5-8 and J is TRBJ1-2; D gene ambiguous. Germline V gene sequence: CDR1 SGHTS, CDR2 YDEGEE. The CDR3 consists of 13 residues. Trimming shortened V by 0 bases and J by 2 bases, and 5 bases separated the two germline ends. The DNA for the CDR3 is TGTGCCAGCAGCTTGGCCCTAAACTATGGCTACACCTTC. Residues: CASSLALNYGYTF. Using reference TRBV5-8 and TRBJ1-2 for the parts outside the CDR3, the full variable domain is EAGVTQSPTHLIKTRGQQATLRCSPISGHTSVYWYQQALGLGLQFLLWYDEGEERNRGNFPPRFSGRQFPNYSSELNVNALELEDSALYLCASSLALNYGYTFGSGTRLTVV.

V usage is TRBV6-5 and J usage is TRBJ1-6; 10 bases line up with TRBD1. This CDR3 has 15 amino acids. V lost 5 bases and J lost 8; bases outside the gene matches: 6. The V gene's germline CDR1 is MNHEY and CDR2 SVGAGI. CDR3 coding DNA: TGTGCCAGCAGTAGCTCCGGGACAGGGGATTCACCCCTCCACTTT. Translated, it gives CASSSSGTGDSPLHF.

Here the CDR3 DNA reads TGTGCCAGCGGAGGGTTGGGGGAGCAGTACTTC. Protein: CASGGLGEQYF. The chain combines TRBV7-6 with TRBJ2-5; tentative D call: TRBD2 (6 bases). Germline V lookup: CDR1 SGHVS, CDR2 FNYEAQ. V was clipped by 8 bases and J by 11 bases, with 15 bases between them. This CDR3 is 11 amino acids long.

The rearrangement joins TRBV14 to TRBJ2-7; 13 bases are shared with TRBD2. CDR1 is SGHDN and CDR2 is FVKESK in the germline V gene. CDR3 length equals 17 residues. Unmatched junction bases numbered 8, after V lost 4 bases and J lost 2 bases. The CDR3: CASSPWGLAGTTYEQYF. The CDR3 DNA reads TGTGCCAGCAGCCCCTGGGGACTAGCGGGAACTACCTACGAGCAGTACTTC.

V and J are TRBV18 and TRBJ1-4; D is perhaps TRBD1 (5 bases). Looked up from germline, CDR1 is KGHSH and CDR2 is LQKENI. The V and J ends lost 1 base and 7 bases respectively, with 13 bases between them. The CDR3 totals 15 residues. The CDR3 nucleotides read TGTGCCAGCTCACCACGGACCCGGGGGGGTGAAAAACTGTTTTTT. The encoded protein is CASSPRTRGGEKLFF.

About this clone itself: Other DNA sequences of this sample code for an identical CDR3. The chain employs TRBV9 and TRBJ2-3, with a tentative D call TRBD2 (6 bases). Between the trimmed V and J ends, which lost 2 bases and 2 bases, there was a span of 9 bases. This CDR3 contains 14 residues. Germline V lookup: CDR1 SGDLS, CDR2 YYNGEE. CDR3 nucleotides: TGTGCCAGCAGCGTTAGCGGACTCACAGATACGCAGTATTTT. This translates into CASSVSGLTDTQYF.

The chain has TRBV30 and TRBJ2-3; TRBD2 matches at 11 bases. This CDR3 comprises 15 residues. The V segment lost 3 bases and the J segment 11 bases; nucleotides outside the gene matches: 13. Germline V gene sequence: CDR1 GTSNPN, CDR2 SVGIG (reference sequence). The CDR3 loop is CAWRPRGLAVGMQYF. Written as DNA, the CDR3 is TGTGCCTGGAGGCCGAGGGGACTAGCGGTAGGGATGCAGTATTTT.